Listed here are 15 T cell receptor beta chains from one sample, sequenced in a study of blood T cell repertoires in COVID-19. The table came from immunoSEQ multiplex PCR; TCRdb's copy has only in-frame clones and leaves some out. This table holds about 270,000 clones, around nine tenths found once. Sequencing used peripheral blood. The receptors shown here come from an older woman who had recovered from COVID-19.

The chain uses TRBV12-3 or TRBV12-4 and TRBJ2-1; unclear D gene. V was cut by 1 base and J by 8 bases, with 9 bases left in between. This CDR3 is 13 amino acids long. The CDR3 coding sequence is TGTGCCAGCAGTTTAGGCAGGCACCATGAGCAGTTCTTC. Residues: CASSLGRHHEQFF.

J is TRBJ2-7 and V is TRBV28, with 10 nucleotides matching TRBD1. Trimming removed 4 bases from V and 2 bases from J; junction bases left unmatched: 5. This CDR3 has 15 residues. Germline V gene data show CDR1 as MDHEN and CDR2 as SYDVKM. CDR3 DNA: TGTGCCAGCAGTTCTTGGGGGACAGGGGCCTACGAGCAGTACTTC. Translating gives CASSSWGTGAYEQYF. Combining the CDR3 with reference TRBV28 and TRBJ2-7 gives the whole variable domain DVKVTQSSRYLVKRTGEKVFLECVQDMDHENMFWYRQDPGLGLRLIYFSYDVKMKEKGDIPEGYSVSREKKERFSLILESASTNQTSMYLCASSSWGTGAYEQYFGPGTRLTVT.

This chain connects TRBV7-3 to TRBJ2-2; D is unresolved. From germline, CDR1 is SGHTA and CDR2 FQGTGA. CDR3 length: 16 residues. Trimming took off 4 bases at V and 0 bases at J, with 12 bases between the two ends. The CDR3 DNA is TGTGCCAGCAGCTCCCGAGGAGCAGCGAACACCGGGGAGCTGTTTTTT. It specifies CASSSRGAANTGELFF.

V usage is TRBV20-1 and J usage is TRBJ2-5, with a weak D call TRBD2 (7 bases). The V end was cut by 3 bases, the J end by 0 bases, with 14 bases between. The CDR3 covers 15 residues. Germline-derived CDR1 and CDR2 are DFQATT and SNEGSKA (reference sequence). The CDR3 is CSASRTGGHQETQYF. CDR3 DNA sequence: TGCAGTGCTAGTCGGACGGGGGGCCACCAAGAGACCCAGTACTTC.

The chain is built from TRBV5-1 and TRBJ1-6; TRBD1 is a possible D gene (5 bases). The V end was cut by 4 bases, the J end by 5 bases, with 16 bases between. The length of the CDR3 is 16 residues. Germline V gene sequence: CDR1 SGHRS, CDR2 YFSETQ. For the CDR3, the DNA is TGCGCCAGCAGCCTGGGAACAGGAGCCGATAATTCACCCCTCCACTTT. This encodes CASSLGTGADNSPLHF.

The V gene is TRBV4-1, the J gene TRBJ1-4; D is perhaps TRBD1 (5 bases). CDR3 length: 13 residues. Trimming shortened V by 8 bases and J by 7 bases, and 14 bases separated the two germline ends. Germline CDR1 is MGHRA and CDR2 is YSYEKL. Here the CDR3 DNA reads TGCGCCAGCCGGGGGACGGGGGGTGAAAAACTGTTTTTT. Translating it yields CASRGTGGEKLFF.

This chain links TRBV5-1 with TRBJ2-7; D is perhaps TRBD1 (6 bases). CDR1 and CDR2 (germline): SGHRS, YFSETQ. The CDR3 consists of 14 residues. V was pared by 2 bases and J by 6 bases, with 15 bases between. The CDR3 here is CASSLTGMVREQYF. The CDR3 DNA reads as TGCGCCAGCAGCTTAACAGGGATGGTTCGCGAGCAGTACTTC.

The V gene is TRBV6-6, the J gene TRBJ2-5, with 7 positions matching TRBD2. Germline V lookup: CDR1 MNHNY, CDR2 SVGAGI (reference sequence). Losses at the gene ends were 8 bases for V and 1 base for J; bases not matched to a gene: 19. The CDR3 length is 18 residues. CDR3 region: CASRGSLKSGNFQETQYF. Written as DNA, the CDR3 is TGTGCCAGCCGTGGATCGTTAAAAAGCGGGAATTTCCAAGAGACCCAGTACTTC.

This chain connects TRBV19 to TRBJ2-7, with TRBD2 matching 12 bases. Losses at the gene ends were 5 bases for V and 3 bases for J; bases not matched to a gene: 11. The germline gives CDR1 LNHDA, CDR2 SQIVND (reference sequence). The CDR3 has 17 amino acids. This CDR3 is CASSPPGLAGQIYEQYF. The DNA for the CDR3 is TGTGCCAGTAGTCCTCCGGGACTAGCGGGCCAGATCTACGAGCAGTACTTC.

The chain combines TRBV18 with TRBJ1-2; D unresolved. Germline V gives CDR1 KGHSH, CDR2 LQKENI. This CDR3 comprises 14 residues. The V end was cut by 3 bases, the J end by 8 bases, with 16 bases between. The CDR3 coding sequence is TGTGCCAGCTCACCGCAGGACTCTCGTATCGGCTACACCTTC. It codes for CASSPQDSRIGYTF.

The chain combines TRBV4-1 with TRBJ1-2; 7 positions match TRBD1. Germline CDR1 is MGHRA and CDR2 is YSYEKL. This CDR3 region has 15 residues. The V and J ends lost 1 base and 7 bases, in that order; junction bases with no gene match: 9. CDR3: CASSQGRNRGGGYTF. The CDR3 DNA follows: TGCGCCAGCAGCCAAGGCCGAAACAGGGGTGGTGGCTACACCTTC.

The chain carries TRBV28 and TRBJ1-1; 8 bases agree with TRBD1. The CDR3 totals 18 residues. Unmatched junction bases numbered 13, after V lost 0 bases and J lost 4 bases. CDR1 and CDR2 from the germline V gene are MDHEN and SYDVKM. For the CDR3, the DNA is TGTGCCAGCAGTTTATGGACCAGGGGGCGTGGTCGCGGCACTGAAGCTTTCTTT. Its protein is CASSLWTRGRGRGTEAFF.

The rearrangement joins TRBV7-2 to TRBJ1-2; D not resolved. CDR1 SGHTA and CDR2 FQGNSA come from the germline V gene. There are 13 residues in the CDR3. Trimming took off 5 bases at V and 3 bases at J, with 10 bases between the two ends. The CDR3 here is CASSPQRDYGYTF. As DNA, the CDR3 is TGTGCCAGCAGCCCACAACGGGACTATGGCTACACCTTC.

V and J are TRBV28 and TRBJ2-7, with a possible D match to TRBD1 (5 bases). Germline CDR1 reads MDHEN; CDR2 reads SYDVKM. V dropped 2 bases and J dropped 0 bases, with 14 bases sitting between them. CDR3 length: 16 residues. The CDR3 is CASSLRGHLSSYEQYF. The CDR3 coding sequence is TGTGCCAGCAGTTTAAGAGGACACCTGAGCTCCTACGAGCAGTACTTC. Using reference TRBV28 and TRBJ2-7 for the parts outside the CDR3, the full variable domain is DVKVTQSSRYLVKRTGEKVFLECVQDMDHENMFWYRQDPGLGLRLIYFSYDVKMKEKGDIPEGYSVSREKKERFSLILESASTNQTSMYLCASSLRGHLSSYEQYFGPGTRLTVT.

V gene TRBV27 combines with J gene TRBJ1-2; TRBD1 matches at 9 bases. Germline CDR1 MNHEY, CDR2 SMNVEV (reference sequence). This CDR3 spans 17 amino acids. V trimming: 6 bases; J trimming: 4 bases; junction bases outside the gene matches: 15. CDR3 in DNA: TGTGCCAGCAGCCCGCGGGCCGGGACAGGGTGGGCCTATGGCTACACCTTC. Amino acids: CASSPRAGTGWAYGYTF.